The 19 T cell receptor beta chains listed next were all sequenced from one sample in a study of beta chain features in type 1 diabetes (dated by TCRdb to about 2018). Overall study results and their limits: Type 1 diabetes patients showed a moderate but significant shortening of TCRB CDR3 length in all four CD4+ subsets.

The library was built by means of the immunoSEQ multiplex PCR assay. The entire amount of isolated RNA was reverse transcribed using the High Capacity cDNA Reverse Transcription Kit, so the sequenced TCRB transcripts were expressed ones. Here the immuneACCESS table is served through TCRdb, limited to in-frame sequences with V and J called. Missing clones are a known gap in these copies; in checked studies unresolved V genes cover under half, and the rest lacks a known reason. The sample yields 150,000 to 190,000 clones; about 9.3% were counted once. 0.4% to 0.55% of the sample belongs to the ten largest clones. These receptors have no identified antigens. The specimen sequenced was central memory CD4+ T cells from blood. The receptors originated from a man aged 25 to 40 with type 1 diabetes.

This clone was detected only a few times. This chain joins TRBV29-1 and TRBJ2-1; TRBD1 agrees at 7 bases. The germline V gene encodes CDR1 SQVTM and CDR2 ANQGSEA. The CDR3 spans 13 residues. With V trimmed by 4 bases and J by 5 bases, 5 bases remained unmatched. CDR3 loop: CSVGDRGNNEQFF. The CDR3 DNA is TGCAGCGTTGGGGACAGAGGCAACAATGAGCAGTTCTTC.

CDR3 bases: TGTGCCAGCAGCGTAGGGCTGCCTTCCTACAATGAGCAGTTCTTC. This gives the protein CASSVGLPSYNEQFF. This chain connects TRBV9 to TRBJ2-1, with D unclear. The V end was cut by 0 bases, the J end by 1 base, with 8 bases between. CDR3 length equals 15 residues. From germline, CDR1 is SGDLS and CDR2 YYNGEE.

This clone was detected a few times. The identical CDR3 is also encoded by other nucleotide sequences in the sample. The chain joins TRBV5-1 to TRBJ2-7; no definite D call. This CDR3 region has 14 residues. V was cut by 4 bases and J by 2 bases, with 13 bases left in between. Germline V lookup: CDR1 SGHRS, CDR2 YFSETQ. The CDR3 DNA sequence: TGCGCCAGCAGCCTCTCTAGTAATCCCTACGAGCAGTACTTC. The encoded protein is CASSLSSNPYEQYF.

This clone has just a few counts. The chain is built from TRBV4-3 and TRBJ2-1; D may be TRBD2 (6 bases). There are 16 residues in the CDR3. Germline-derived CDR1 and CDR2 are LGHNA and YSLEER. The V end was cut by 0 bases, the J end by 5 bases, with 14 bases between. The CDR3 DNA is TGCGCCAGCAGCCAAGATTCGGTGGGAGGTGACAATGAGCAGTTCTTC. Encoded protein: CASSQDSVGGDNEQFF.

The chain uses TRBV7-9 and TRBJ2-7; 8 bases match TRBD1. The CDR3 sequence is 15 residues long. Germline-derived CDR1 and CDR2 are SEHNR and FQNEAQ (reference sequence). V was clipped by 4 bases and J by 6 bases; unmatched bases: 11. The CDR3 here is CASSSHPDRAGEQYF. The CDR3 DNA reads TGTGCCAGCAGCTCCCACCCGGACAGGGCCGGCGAGCAGTACTTC.

The V gene is TRBV19, the J gene TRBJ1-1, with D maybe TRBD1 (6 bases). With 6 bases removed from V and 0 bases from J, the gap between germline ends came to 14 bases. There are 15 residues in the CDR3. Germline V gene lookup returns CDR1 LNHDA and CDR2 SQIVND (reference sequence). The CDR3 DNA sequence: TGTGCCAGTAGGGGGATCGACAGGTTGAACACTGAAGCTTTCTTT. It encodes CASRGIDRLNTEAFF.

This clone came up a few times. The chain is built from TRBV10-3 and TRBJ2-1; maybe TRBD2 (6 bases). Germline V gives CDR1 ENHRY, CDR2 SYGVKD. The CDR3 sequence is 13 residues long. V was clipped by 7 bases and J by 2 bases, with 9 bases between them. The CDR3 DNA follows: TGTGCCATCACCCAGCGGGCCTACAATGAGCAGTTCTTC. Its protein product is CAITQRAYNEQFF.

The chain uses TRBV7-9 and TRBJ2-7, with 9 bases matching TRBD2. V was pared by 4 bases and J by 5 bases, with 6 bases of the junction left unmatched. Looked up from germline, CDR1 is SEHNR and CDR2 is FQNEAQ (reference sequence). The CDR3 contains 14 residues. The chain's CDR3 is CASSSTGTSNEQYF. CDR3 bases: TGTGCCAGCAGCTCAACCGGGACTAGCAACGAGCAGTACTTC.

This clone was found a few times. The chain couples TRBV28 to TRBJ1-2, with a possible D match to TRBD1 (6 bases). Trimming stripped 2 bases from V and 2 bases from J, with 12 bases between. The CDR3 is 15 amino acids. The germline V gene encodes CDR1 MDHEN and CDR2 SYDVKM. The CDR3: CASSLQGLGNYGYTF. CDR3 coding DNA: TGTGCCAGCAGTTTACAGGGGCTGGGCAACTATGGCTACACCTTC.

This chain joins TRBV2 and TRBJ2-3; 14 bases agree with TRBD2. This CDR3 spans 17 amino acids. The V segment lost 6 bases and the J segment 5 bases; nucleotides outside the gene matches: 10. In germline, CDR1 is SNHLY, CDR2 FYNNEI. The chain's CDR3 is CASRAGTSGRVGDTQYF. DNA of the CDR3: TGTGCCAGCAGGGCCGGGACTAGCGGGAGAGTTGGAGATACGCAGTATTTT.

This clone was picked up a small number of times. J is TRBJ1-1 and V is TRBV2, with 7 positions matching TRBD1. CDR1 is SNHLY, CDR2 FYNNEI, per germline. Trimming took 6 bases from V and 4 from J; bases not matched to a gene: 8. The CDR3 runs to 14 residues. The CDR3 DNA follows: TGTGCCAGCAGAAGACAGGGTGATAGCACTGAAGCTTTCTTT. It encodes CASRRQGDSTEAFF.

This clone was seen a few times. The gene calls are TRBV6-1 and TRBJ1-2; no definite D call. Germline V gene lookup returns CDR1 MNHNS and CDR2 SASEGT. Trimming removed 6 bases from V and 7 bases from J, with 9 bases in between. The CDR3 runs 11 residues. The CDR3: CASSLNSGYTF. Here the CDR3 DNA reads TGTGCCAGCAGCTTGAACAGTGGCTACACCTTC.

This clone was observed a few times. This chain connects TRBV4-3 to TRBJ2-7, with TRBD2 identical over 11 bases. Germline V gives CDR1 LGHNA, CDR2 YSLEER. The CDR3 sequence is 17 residues long. Losses at the gene ends were 4 bases for V and 6 bases for J; bases not matched to a gene: 14. The CDR3 region has the DNA TGCGCCAGCAGCCCCGCGGGGAGGGTAGCGGGAGGGTTCGAGCAGTACTTC. Translated: CASSPAGRVAGGFEQYF.

This clone was detected a few times. This chain links TRBV28 with TRBJ2-1; TRBD2 matches at 7 bases. Unmatched junction bases numbered 13, after V lost 5 bases and J lost 0 bases. CDR3 length: 18 amino acids. In germline, CDR1 is MDHEN, CDR2 SYDVKM. The CDR3: CASSSSSGRGSSYNEQFF. CDR3 coding DNA: TGTGCCAGCAGTAGCTCTAGCGGTCGGGGGTCCTCCTACAATGAGCAGTTCTTC.

The sample holds a few counts of this clone. The genes are TRBV19 and TRBJ1-2; 8 bases agree with TRBD1. CDR3 length equals 16 residues. The V gene end was trimmed by 3 bases and the J gene end by 3 bases; junction bases not matched to a gene: 9. Germline loops: CDR1 LNHDA, CDR2 SQIVND (reference sequence). CDR3 DNA sequence: TGTGCCAGTAGTATGGTTCGGACAGGGACCTACTATGGCTACACCTTC. It codes for CASSMVRTGTYYGYTF.

This clone was detected only a few times. A single base separates this from a much larger clone, so it may be a read error. V and J are TRBV5-4 and TRBJ1-1; D is unclear. Germline loops: CDR1 SGHNT, CDR2 YYREEE (reference sequence). Trimming took off 0 bases at V and 0 bases at J, with 3 bases between the two ends. This CDR3 is 13 amino acids long. Written as DNA, the CDR3 is TGTGCCAGCAGCTTGGCAGTGAACACTGAAGCTTTCTTT. This encodes CASSLAVNTEAFF. Complete variable domain (other parts from reference TRBV5-4 and TRBJ1-1): ETGVTQSPTHLIKTRGQQVTLRCSSQSGHNTVSWYQQALGQGPQFIFQYYREEENGRGNFPPRFSGLQFPNYSSELNVNALELDDSALYLCASSLAVNTEAFFGQGTRLTVV.

This clone was detected only a few times. The chain employs TRBV28 and TRBJ2-1, with 12 nucleotides matching TRBD2. The CDR3 is made up of 15 amino acids. CDR1 is MDHEN and CDR2 is SYDVKM in the germline V gene. Trimming cost V 6 bases and J 5 bases; bases outside gene matches: 5. The CDR3 sequence is CASSLTSGRNNEQFF. CDR3 coding DNA: TGTGCCAGCAGCCTTACTAGCGGGAGGAACAATGAGCAGTTCTTC.

This chain links TRBV18 with TRBJ2-5; 10 bases are a match to TRBD1. V was clipped by 3 bases and J by 4 bases; unmatched bases: 2. In germline, CDR1 is KGHSH, CDR2 LQKENI. The CDR3 totals 14 residues. The CDR3 is CASSPGTGVETQYF. For the CDR3, the DNA is TGTGCCAGCTCACCTGGGACAGGGGTAGAGACCCAGTACTTC.

This clone was seen only a few times. The V gene is TRBV29-1, the J gene TRBJ1-1; TRBD1 matches at 8 bases. Trimming cost V 4 bases and J 1 base; bases outside gene matches: 5. The CDR3 is 14 residues long. CDR1 is SQVTM and CDR2 is ANQGSEA in the germline V gene. This chain's CDR3 is CSVVRGRGNTEAFF. CDR3 coding DNA: TGCAGCGTTGTCAGGGGGCGCGGGAACACTGAAGCTTTCTTT.